Reported below is one TCR beta chain. The target antigen is unknown. Some clones are missing from TCRdb's copy, which holds only in-frame ones; the method was immunoSEQ multiplex PCR. The sample holds over 55,000 clones; around nine tenths are singletons and the top ten take roughly 0.5%. The data stem from a study of OX40 agonist ivuxolimab in advanced cancers. At the level of the study: People in dose escalation had one of these cancers: hepatocellular carcinoma, melanoma, renal cell or head and neck cancer. Those enrolled were roughly 80% male, with a mean age of about 66 years and ages from roughly 20 to 85. Whole-study findings and limits: CD8+ T cells (on average) carried more expanded clones than CD4+ T cells. Normalized T-cell clonal expansion was also low in some nonresponders.

This CDR3 is 14 amino acids long. Between the trimmed V and J ends, which lost 7 bases and 4 bases, there was a span of 14 bases. Germline values: CDR1 ENHRY, CDR2 SYGVKD. This clonotype was sampled from an adult with an advanced solid tumor such as melanoma, head and neck, liver or kidney cancer. Sequenced here: CD4+ or CD8+ T cells sorted from blood, sampled in a trial of the OX40 agonist ivuxolimab. J is TRBJ2-1 and V is TRBV10-3, with D possibly TRBD2 on 7 matching bases. Written as DNA, the CDR3 is TGTGCCATCAATCCGGGGGGCGAATACAATGAGCAGTTCTTC. It codes for CAINPGGEYNEQFF.